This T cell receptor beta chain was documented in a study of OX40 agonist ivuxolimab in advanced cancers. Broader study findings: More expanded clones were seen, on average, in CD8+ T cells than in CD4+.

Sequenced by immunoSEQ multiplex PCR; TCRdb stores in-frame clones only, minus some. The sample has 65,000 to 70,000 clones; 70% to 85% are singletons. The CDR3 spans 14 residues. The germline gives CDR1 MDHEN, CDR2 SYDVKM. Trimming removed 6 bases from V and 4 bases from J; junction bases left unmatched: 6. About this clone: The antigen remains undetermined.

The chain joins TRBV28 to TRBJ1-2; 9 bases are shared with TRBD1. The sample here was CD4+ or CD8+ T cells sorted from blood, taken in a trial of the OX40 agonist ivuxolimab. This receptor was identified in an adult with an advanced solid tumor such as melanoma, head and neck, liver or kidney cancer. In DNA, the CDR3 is TGTGCCAGCAGAGAAACAGGGGGCGGCTATGGCTACACCTTC. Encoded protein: CASRETGGGYGYTF.